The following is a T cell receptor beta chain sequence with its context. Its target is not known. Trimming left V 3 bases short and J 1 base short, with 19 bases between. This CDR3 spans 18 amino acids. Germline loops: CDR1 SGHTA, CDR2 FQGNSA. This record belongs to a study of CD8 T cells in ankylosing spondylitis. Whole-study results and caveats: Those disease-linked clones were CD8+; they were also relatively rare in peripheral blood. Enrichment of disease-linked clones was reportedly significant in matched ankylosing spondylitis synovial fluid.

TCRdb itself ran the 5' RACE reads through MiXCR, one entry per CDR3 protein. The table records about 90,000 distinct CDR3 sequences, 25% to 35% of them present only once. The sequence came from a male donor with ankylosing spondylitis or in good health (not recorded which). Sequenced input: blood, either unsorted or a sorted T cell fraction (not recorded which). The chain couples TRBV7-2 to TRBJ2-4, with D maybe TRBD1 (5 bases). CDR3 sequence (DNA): TGTGCCAGCAGCTTTGCATCCCCAGGGAATTCGGCCAAAAACATTCAGTACTTC. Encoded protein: CASSFASPGNSAKNIQYF. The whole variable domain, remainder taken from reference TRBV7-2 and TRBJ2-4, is GAGVSQSPSNKVTEKGKDVELRCDPISGHTALYWYRQSLGQGLEFLIYFQGNSAPDKSGLPSDRFSAERTGGSVSTLTIQRTQQEDSAVYLCASSFASPGNSAKNIQYFGAGTRLSVL.